These T cell receptor beta chains were read from a single sample in a study of response to subunit inactivated influenza vaccine. TCRdb analysed the RT-PCR reads with MiXCR anew, one entry per CDR3 protein. The table records around 500,000 distinct CDR3 sequences, approximately 11% of them present only once. The source material was PBMCs from blood, sampled about 40 days after vaccination. The receptors shown here come from a man aged 50-59 years who received an inactivated influenza vaccine. Both conserved end residues are part of each CDR3. D genes are given only for firm matches. A clone size is listed for some rows: how often the clone was seen (once, few, many), or a class if it is expanded.

TRBD1,TRBV27,TRBJ1-6,many,TGTGCCAGCAGTTTCACCAAGACAGGGGTTAATTCACCCCTCCACTTT,CASSFTKTGVNSPLHF
NA,TRBV2,TRBJ2-5,NA,TGTGCCAGCAGTAGGGACACTGGAGAGACCCAGTACTTC,CASSRDTGETQYF
NA,TRBV12-3/TRBV12-4,TRBJ1-1,few,TGTGCCAGCAGTTCAAGAGACGTCCTCTCATGGGGAGCTTTCTTT,CASSSRDVLSWGAFF
TRBD1,TRBV10-2,TRBJ1-2,few,TGCGCCAGCAGAAGGACAGGGGAAGGGAATGGCTACACCTTC,CASRRTGEGNGYTF
TRBD2,TRBV9,TRBJ2-5,few,TGTGCCAGCAGCGCGGGGGGGACAAACCAAGAGACCCAGTACTTC,CASSAGGTNQETQYF
NA,TRBV28,TRBJ2-5,many,TGTGCCAGCAGTTCCGAGACCCAGTACTTC,CASSSETQYF
NA,TRBV4-1,TRBJ2-5,few,TGCGCCAGCAGCCAAGCAACAGGGTATAGTATGGAGACCCAGTACTTC,CASSQATGYSMETQYF
NA,TRBV4-3,TRBJ2-2,many,TGCGCCAGCAGGGACGACAGGACCAACACCGGGGAGCTGTTTTTT,CASRDDRTNTGELFF
NA,TRBV7-9,TRBJ1-4,NA,TGTGCCAGCAGCTTAGGAAGGGCAGGTTTCGAAAAACTGTTTTTT,CASSLGRAGFEKLFF
TRBD2,TRBV5-1,TRBJ2-3,many,TGCGCCAGCAGCTACCGGGAGGGTACAGATACGCAGTATTTT,CASSYREGTDTQYF
TRBD2,TRBV9,TRBJ2-1,few,TGTGCCAGCAGCGTAGGAGGTAGCGGGATTAACAATGAGCAGTTCTTC,CASSVGGSGINNEQFF